This T cell receptor beta chain was profiled in a study of cytomegalovirus exposure and HLA in healthy donors. Looking at the study overall: According to later analysis, the same platform produced the 120 or so validation and 666 first-cohort repertoires.

Looked up from germline, CDR1 is SNHLY and CDR2 is FYNNEI. The CDR3 is made up of 13 amino acids. V was shortened by 6 bases and J by 7 bases, with 13 bases between the two germline ends. Sequenced by immunoSEQ multiplex PCR; TCRdb stores in-frame clones only, minus some. The sample yields some 140,000 clones, about four fifths seen once. The source material was PBMCs. The clonotype comes from a young woman in good health and CMV-seronegative. This sequence joins TRBV2 and TRBJ1-5; a possible D gene is TRBD1 (6 bases). The CDR3 coding sequence is TGTGCCAGCAGAGTAGGGGGAAGGCAGCCCCAGCATTTT. It codes for CASRVGGRQPQHF.